This T cell receptor (beta chain) emerged from a study of blood T cell repertoires in COVID-19 (dated by TCRdb to between 2020 and 2021). Study-level background: Collaborator samples came from the United States, Italy and Spain and covered acute and convalescent phases of COVID-19. Deeply sampled blood TCRbeta repertoires from subjects exposed to, actively infected with, or recovered from COVID-19 were included in the dataset. Where HLA class I and class II types were available, the types were taken from metadata supplied by the sample provider, not from assay-based typing. A freely available public database, intended as a resource for researchers studying the immune response to SARS-CoV-2, is where the repertoires were released. Samples were obtained from the ongoing ImmuneRACE study (first 160 participants) and from over 1,000 subjects provided by 6 global collaborators. The prospective study material was composed of cDNA or gDNA derived from T cells, B-cell-depleted T cells, or PBMCs. A de-identified subject ID, COVID-19 status, age in years and sex were almost always included in the sample metadata.

In regard to this clone: Its target antigen remains unknown. No base quality values were provided; no much bigger clone lies one nucleotide off.

The paper's findings and limits, for the study overall: How much clinical and demographic metadata was included differed by source and by participant, and the metadata was provided uncurated.

Participants in the prospective study were aged about 18 to 90 years, lived in more than 20 United States geographic areas, and enrolled through a virtual design. In the prospective study, participants were assigned to cohorts based on the clinical history participants reported in a screening survey and a study questionnaire. ImmuneRACE Cohort 3 recovered participants were defined by two consecutive negative NP/OP PCR tests, healthcare professional clearance, or symptom resolution. Each participant in the prospective study had whole blood, serum and a nasopharyngeal or oropharyngeal swab collected by mobile phlebotomists. Over a roughly two-month period, participants in the prospective study had the option of providing additional blood draws and questionnaires. Blood samples from the prospective study were shipped frozen or at room temperature prior to DNA extraction. Its CDR3 holds 14 amino acids, cysteine through phenylalanine. Of all the DNA, just the CDR3 is kept, 42 bases in frame from base 1. In the germline V gene, CDR1 corresponds to SGHDN and CDR2 to FVKESK. V has 4 bases trimmed and J has 4 bases trimmed; junction bases matching no gene number 4.

TCRbeta CDR3 regions were amplified from genomic DNA using the immunoSEQ Assay, a bias-controlled multiplex PCR. On the authors' methods: The number of nucleated cells in each sample was estimated from the amplification of reference gene primers within the assay. To quantify the absolute abundance of each unique TCRbeta CDR3 rearrangement, sequence reads were collapsed and filtered. For each sample, productive Simpson clonality was calculated as the square root of Simpson's diversity index over productive rearrangements. Drawn from immuneACCESS, this table holds only the in-frame rearrangements with V and J called that TCRdb kept. Clones are partly lost; checked studies trace under half to an unresolved V gene and leave the rest unexplained. For V, J and clone size, that table is used; D and trimming come from the DNA. The sample yields about 130,000 clones; roughly 83% were counted once. Jointly, the top ten make up 7% to 10% of the sample.

The V and J segments used are TRBV14 and TRBJ1-1; 9 bases in the middle match TRBD1. Input material: PBMCs or T cells enriched from blood (not recorded which). The receptor comes from a man aged 50 to 60 who had recovered from COVID-19. The nucleotides read TGTGCCAGCAGCCGTGACAGGGGGGGCACTGAAGCTTTCTTT. This gives the protein CASSRDRGGTEAFF.